One sample yielded the 14 T cell receptor beta chains listed below, sequenced in a study of PD-L1 blockade in urothelial cancer. Some clones are missing from TCRdb's copy, which holds only in-frame ones; the method was immunoSEQ multiplex PCR. The table lists tens of thousands of clones, 80% to 85% of them singletons. Time point indicated: pretreatment peripheral blood. The material sequenced was PBMCs, taken around atezolizumab (anti-PD-L1) treatment. The receptor source for this set is a woman between 70 and 85 years old with urothelial cancer.

The genes are TRBV5-8 and TRBJ2-3; TRBD2 matches 13 bases. The CDR3 is 18 amino acids. With 0 bases clipped from V and 1 base from J, the junction kept 5 bases outside the gene matches. Germline CDR1 reads SGHTS; CDR2 reads YDEGEE. CDR3 loop: CASSLALAGGPGTDTQYF. CDR3 sequence (DNA): TGTGCCAGCAGCTTGGCACTAGCGGGGGGGCCGGGCACAGATACGCAGTATTTT.

This clone occurred once. The chain couples TRBV14 to TRBJ2-3; TRBD1 is a possible D gene (7 bases). The CDR3 spans 13 residues. V lost 4 bases and J lost 4, with 9 bases in between. The germline V gene encodes CDR1 SGHDN and CDR2 FVKESK. The CDR3 sequence is CASSPGGSDTQYF. The CDR3 coding sequence is TGTGCCAGCAGCCCAGGGGGGTCAGATACGCAGTATTTT.

CDR3 nucleotides: TGTGCCAGCAGCCCCCAGTCCGGGAGGGACTACGAGCAGTACTTC. It encodes CASSPQSGRDYEQYF. V and J are TRBV7-2 and TRBJ2-7; 8 bases map to TRBD2. The junction had 9 bases not matched to a gene; V was cut back by 5 bases and J by 3 bases. CDR3 size: 15 residues. Germline loops: CDR1 SGHTA, CDR2 FQGNSA.

The chain has TRBV28 and TRBJ2-1, with 9 positions matching TRBD1. Germline V gene lookup returns CDR1 MDHEN and CDR2 SYDVKM. CDR3 length: 14 residues. V was clipped by 4 bases and J by 6 bases; unmatched bases: 4. The CDR3: CASSYGDRANEQFF. CDR3 bases: TGTGCCAGCAGTTATGGGGACAGGGCCAATGAGCAGTTCTTC.

The rearrangement joins TRBV4-2 to TRBJ1-4; D may be TRBD1 (5 bases). V was pared by 3 bases and J by 8 bases, with 13 bases between. Germline assignment: CDR1 LGHNA and CDR2 YNFKEQ. This CDR3 is built from 14 residues. The CDR3 here is CASSQDQGPEKLFF. Here the CDR3 DNA reads TGTGCCAGCAGCCAGGATCAGGGCCCAGAAAAACTGTTTTTT.

The chain employs TRBV18 and TRBJ1-5, with a possible D match to TRBD1 (5 bases). The V end was cut by 3 bases, the J end by 2 bases, with 8 bases between. Germline CDR1 KGHSH, CDR2 LQKENI. The CDR3 runs 14 residues. CDR3 amino acids: CASSPGGGNQPQHF. The CDR3 coding sequence is TGTGCCAGCTCACCCGGGGGGGGCAATCAGCCCCAGCATTTT.

The count of this clone is one. The chain couples TRBV6-1 to TRBJ2-1; D not certain. Germline V gene sequence: CDR1 MNHNS, CDR2 SASEGT. This CDR3 comprises 15 residues. Trimming pared 2 bases from V and 2 bases from J, leaving 10 bases between. CDR3: CASSENLGPYNEQFF. In DNA, the CDR3 is TGTGCCAGCAGTGAAAATCTGGGCCCCTACAATGAGCAGTTCTTC.

This clone was seen only a few times. The chain links TRBV10-3 to TRBJ1-3; 10 bases are a match to TRBD1. The CDR3 is made up of 14 amino acids. Per the germline V gene, CDR1 is ENHRY and CDR2 is SYGVKD. With 10 bases clipped from V and 4 bases from J, the junction kept 7 bases outside the gene matches. The CDR3 region has the DNA TGTGCCAGCCGACAGGGGGCAGGCGGAAACACCATATATTTT. Its protein is CASRQGAGGNTIYF.

The V gene is TRBV5-3, the J gene TRBJ2-2, with D maybe TRBD1 (5 bases). TRBV5-3 carries the ORF label, with uncertain function. The length of the CDR3 is 17 residues. Trimming removed 2 bases from V and 2 bases from J, with 16 bases in between. The CDR3 reads CARSFRAGAGNTGELFF. As DNA, the CDR3 is TGTGCCAGAAGCTTTCGGGCTGGGGCAGGAAACACCGGGGAGCTGTTTTTT.

The chain uses TRBV11-2 and TRBJ2-7; TRBD1 aligns across 8 bases. Germline V gene lookup returns CDR1 SGHAT and CDR2 FQNNGV. This CDR3 is built from 18 residues. J lost 5 bases, V lost 5 bases, and 20 bases had no gene match. This CDR3 reads CASSPRIPGQGIGDEQYF. The CDR3 nucleotides are TGTGCCAGCAGCCCAAGAATCCCCGGACAGGGTATTGGCGACGAGCAGTACTTC.

The CDR3 DNA follows: TGTGCCAGCAGCCAGAGACAGGGGGCGCGGAACTATGGCTACACCTTC. This sequence encodes CASSQRQGARNYGYTF. The V call is TRBV7-2, the J call TRBJ1-2; 10 positions agree with TRBD1. J gave up 2 bases and V 5 bases, and 8 bases lay outside the gene matches. CDR3 length: 16 amino acids. Germline-derived CDR1 and CDR2 are SGHTA and FQGNSA. Full variable domain (rest looked up from reference TRBV7-2 and TRBJ1-2): GAGVSQSPSNKVTEKGKDVELRCDPISGHTALYWYRQSLGQGLEFLIYFQGNSAPDKSGLPSDRFSAERTGGSVSTLTIQRTQQEDSAVYLCASSQRQGARNYGYTFGSGTRLTVV.

The genes are TRBV5-5 and TRBJ1-1; D may be TRBD1 (5 bases). Per germline, CDR1 SGHKS and CDR2 YYEKEE (reference sequence). The CDR3 length is 15 residues. Trimming shortened V by 0 bases and J by 11 bases, and 20 bases separated the two germline ends. The CDR3 reads CASSLVSTGTGGAFF. Here the CDR3 DNA reads TGTGCCAGCAGCTTGGTCTCCACCGGGACTGGCGGGGCTTTCTTT.

The chain carries TRBV19 and TRBJ2-7, with D possibly being TRBD1 (6 bases). Germline V lookup: CDR1 LNHDA, CDR2 SQIVND (reference sequence). Between the trimmed V and J ends, which lost 5 bases and 2 bases, there was a span of 16 bases. CDR3 length equals 15 residues. CDR3 loop: CASSYTGTTTYEQYF. The CDR3 DNA follows: TGTGCCAGTAGTTACACCGGGACAACAACCTACGAGCAGTACTTC.

The chain links TRBV19 to TRBJ1-6, with D perhaps TRBD1 (5 bases). This CDR3 contains 13 residues. V gave up 3 bases and J gave up 12 bases, with 12 bases separating them. CDR1 and CDR2 from the germline V gene are LNHDA and SQIVND (reference sequence). The CDR3 loop is CASSIARALPLHF. CDR3 coding DNA: TGTGCCAGTAGTATCGCCAGGGCCCTACCCCTCCACTTT. The complete variable domain, with remaining parts taken from reference TRBV19 and TRBJ1-6, reads DGGITQSPKYLFRKEGQNVTLSCEQNLNHDAMYWYRQDPGQGLRLIYYSQIVNDFQKGDIAEGYSVSREKKESFPLTVTSAQKNPTAFYLCASSIARALPLHFGNGTRLTVT.